A single sample gave rise to the 9 T cell receptor beta chains below, sequenced in a study of T cells after posttransplantation cyclophosphamide. Method: immunoSEQ multiplex PCR; TCRdb's copy keeps in-frame clones and lacks some. The sample carries 6,000 to 8,000 clones, about 80% recorded once. Treatment was busulfan-fludarabine conditioning, a marrow graft, and cyclophosphamide on days +3 and +4. The sample consisted of PBMCs, taken after allogeneic stem cell transplant with posttransplant cyclophosphamide. These receptors came from a female patient aged 50-65 years who received an allogeneic stem cell transplant from a related donor, was CMV-positive, and had no GVHD. Some T cells may be graft donor cells.

The chain links TRBV28 to TRBJ2-3; D perhaps matches TRBD1 (5 bases). V dropped 7 bases and J dropped 1 base, with 18 bases sitting between them. In germline, CDR1 is MDHEN, CDR2 SYDVKM. The CDR3 is made up of 16 amino acids. The CDR3 loop reads CASIFTGALRTDTQYF. CDR3 in DNA: TGTGCCAGCATCTTTACTGGGGCCCTTCGCACAGATACGCAGTATTTT.

CDR3 sequence reads: CASPKEGTEAFF. The CDR3 coding sequence is TGTGCCAGTCCTAAAGAGGGCACTGAAGCTTTCTTT. This rearrangement joins TRBV19 to TRBJ1-1; D is uncertain. The CDR3 runs to 12 residues. V dropped 8 bases and J dropped 4 bases, with 11 bases sitting between them. Per germline, CDR1 LNHDA and CDR2 SQIVND (reference sequence).

The chain couples TRBV2 to TRBJ2-7, with D perhaps matching TRBD1 (7 bases). The germline V gene encodes CDR1 SNHLY and CDR2 FYNNEI. CDR3 size: 17 residues. Trimming took 2 bases from V and 0 from J, leaving 17 bases between them. In nucleotides, the CDR3 is TGTGCCAGCAGTGAACCGAGCCAGGGGGGCATCTCCTACGAGCAGTACTTC. Protein: CASSEPSQGGISYEQYF.

This chain links TRBV7-2 with TRBJ2-7; the match to TRBD2 covers 7 bases. V trimming: 5 bases; J trimming: 1 base; junction bases outside the gene matches: 5. Germline CDR1 reads SGHTA; CDR2 reads FQGNSA. This CDR3 has 14 amino acids. The CDR3 DNA reads TGTGCCAGCAGCACCCCGGGACTATCCTACGAGCAGTACTTC. It is translated as CASSTPGLSYEQYF.

The J gene is TRBJ2-6, the V gene TRBV18, with TRBD1 matching over 7 bases. The CDR3 totals 15 residues. Trimming removed 5 bases from V and 2 bases from J; junction bases left unmatched: 3. Looked up from germline, CDR1 is KGHSH and CDR2 is LQKENI. CDR3 region: CASSSGGAGANVLTF. For the CDR3, the DNA is TGTGCCAGCTCATCAGGGGGAGCTGGGGCCAACGTCCTGACTTTC.

The gene calls are TRBV5-1 and TRBJ2-7, with TRBD2 identical over 8 bases. Germline V gives CDR1 SGHRS, CDR2 YFSETQ. The J segment lost 1 base and the V segment lost 6 bases, leaving 9 bases of the junction unmatched. CDR3 length: 15 residues. CDR3: CASKEAGGVSYEQYF. DNA for the CDR3: TGCGCCAGCAAGGAGGCGGGGGGCGTATCCTACGAGCAGTACTTC. Based on the CDR3 plus reference TRBV5-1 and TRBJ2-7, the full variable domain is KAGVTQTPRYLIKTRGQQVTLSCSPISGHRSVSWYQQTPGQGLQFLFEYFSETQRNKGNFPGRFSGRQFSNSRSEMNVSTLELGDSALYLCASKEAGGVSYEQYFGPGTRLTVT.

The chain carries TRBV15 and TRBJ1-6; 10 nucleotides agree with TRBD1. This CDR3 comprises 15 residues. The germline V gene has CDR1 LNHNV and CDR2 YYDKDF (reference sequence). The junction had 6 bases not matched to a gene; V was cut back by 5 bases and J by 8 bases. This CDR3 is CATSASGTGDSPLHF. The CDR3 coding sequence is TGTGCCACCAGCGCTTCCGGGACAGGGGATTCACCCCTCCACTTT.

The chain recombines TRBV29-1 with TRBJ2-7; a possible D gene is TRBD1 (6 bases). V was shortened by 2 bases and J by 4 bases, with 9 bases between the two germline ends. The CDR3 is 12 residues long. Germline V gives CDR1 SQVTM, CDR2 ANQGSEA. In nucleotides, the CDR3 is TGCAGCGTTGAAACAGGGTCTTACGAGCAGTACTTC. Translation: CSVETGSYEQYF.

This clone turned up a few times. The chain has TRBV5-1 and TRBJ1-6; D ambiguous. CDR3 size: 16 residues. Germline lookup yields CDR1 SGHRS and CDR2 YFSETQ. V dropped 2 bases and J dropped 0 bases, with 9 bases sitting between them. The CDR3 reads CASSLTLSSYNSPLHF. The CDR3 DNA reads as TGCGCCAGCAGCTTAACCCTGAGCTCCTATAATTCACCCCTCCACTTT.